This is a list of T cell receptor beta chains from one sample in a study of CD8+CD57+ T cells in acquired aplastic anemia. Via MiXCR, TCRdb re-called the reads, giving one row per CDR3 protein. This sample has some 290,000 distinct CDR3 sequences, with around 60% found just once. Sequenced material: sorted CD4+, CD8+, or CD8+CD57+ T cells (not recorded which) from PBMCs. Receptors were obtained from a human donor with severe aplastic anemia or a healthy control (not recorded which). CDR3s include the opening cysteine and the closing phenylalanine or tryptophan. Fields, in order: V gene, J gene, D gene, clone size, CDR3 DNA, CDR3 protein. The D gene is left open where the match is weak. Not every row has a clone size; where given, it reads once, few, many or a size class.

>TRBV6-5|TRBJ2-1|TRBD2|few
TGTGCCAGCAGCGAACCTAGCGGGGGGGTTCGGGATCAGTTCTTC
CASSEPSGGVRDQFF
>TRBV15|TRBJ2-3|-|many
TGTGCCACCAGCAGAGATGGGCAGGGGACAGATACGCAGTATTTT
CATSRDGQGTDTQYF
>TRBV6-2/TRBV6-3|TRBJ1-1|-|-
TGTGCCAGCAATGAGCAGGGGTCAAACACTGAAGCTTTCTTT
CASNEQGSNTEAFF
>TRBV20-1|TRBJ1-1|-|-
TGCAGTGCCTATGAGGGAGGACGGCAGAAGAATCATAGAGGTACTGAAGCTTTCTTT
CSAYEGGRQKNHRGTEAFF
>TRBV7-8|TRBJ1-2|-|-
TGTGCCAGCAGCTTAGTGTCGGGGGAGTTTGGAAACACCTTC
CASSLVSGEFGNTF
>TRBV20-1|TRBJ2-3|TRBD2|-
TGCAGCGCTAGGCCGGGACTAGCGGAACAAACAGATACGCAGTATTTT
CSARPGLAEQTDTQYF
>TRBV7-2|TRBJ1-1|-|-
TGTGCCAGCAGCTTAGGACAGAGAGGGACTGAAGCTTTCTTT
CASSLGQRGTEAFF
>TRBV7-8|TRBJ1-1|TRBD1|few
TGTGCCAGCAGCGACGGGACAGCTAACACTGAAGCTTTCTTT
CASSDGTANTEAFF
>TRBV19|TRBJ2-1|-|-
TGTGCCAGTAGTATGTTGTGGGAGCGGTACAATGAGCAGTTCTTC
CASSMLWERYNEQFF
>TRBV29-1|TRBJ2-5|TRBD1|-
TGCAGCGTTGTAGGGAACAGGGGGCGCACAGAGACCCAGTACTTC
CSVVGNRGRTETQYF
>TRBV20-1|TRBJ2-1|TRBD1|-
TGCAGTGCTCGGAGAGGGACAGGGTCAACCATCCCCGAGCAGTTCTTC
CSARRGTGSTIPEQFF
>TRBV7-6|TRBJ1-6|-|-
TGTGCCAGCAGCCACCACCATTCACCCCTCCACTTT
CASSHHHSPLHF
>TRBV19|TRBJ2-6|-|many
TGTGCCAGTAGTATAGGCAGACCCTCTGGGGCCAACGTCCTGACTTTC
CASSIGRPSGANVLTF
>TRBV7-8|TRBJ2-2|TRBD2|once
TGTGCCAGCAGCAAGCGGGGCACCGGGGAGCTGTTTTTT
CASSKRGTGELFF
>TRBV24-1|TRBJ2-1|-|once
TGTGCCACCAGTGACCCTCAGGGGTATGAGCAGTTCTTC
CATSDPQGYEQFF
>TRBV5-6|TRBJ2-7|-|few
TGTGCCAGCAGCTTGGGGACGGTATCCTACGAGCAGTACTTC
CASSLGTVSYEQYF
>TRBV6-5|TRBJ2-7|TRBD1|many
TGTGCCAGCACCGTGGGACAGGGACACTACGAGCAGTACTTC
CASTVGQGHYEQYF
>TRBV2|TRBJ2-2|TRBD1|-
TGTGCCAGCAGCGCGGACAGGGGAACCGGGGAGCTGTTTTTT
CASSADRGTGELFF
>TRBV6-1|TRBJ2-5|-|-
TGTGCCAGCAGTGAAGCGGAAAGAGGACGGAGCACCCAGTACTTC
CASSEAERGRSTQYF
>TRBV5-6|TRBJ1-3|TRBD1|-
TGTGCCGGCAGCTTGGCAGGGGGCAACACCATATATTTT
CAGSLAGGNTIYF
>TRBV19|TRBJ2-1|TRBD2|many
TGTGCCAGTAGGGCAGGGAGGGCTGAGCAGTTCTTC
CASRAGRAEQFF
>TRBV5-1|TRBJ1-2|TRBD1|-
TGCGCCAGCAGCGCTCAACCGGGACAGGGGAGCGGCTACACCTTC
CASSAQPGQGSGYTF
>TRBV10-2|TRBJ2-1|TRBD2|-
TGCGCCAGCAGTGTAAGGACTAGCGGAAGGGGGAATGAGCAGTTCTTC
CASSVRTSGRGNEQFF
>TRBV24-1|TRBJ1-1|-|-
TGTGCCACCAGTGGCCCTAGGGGAACTGAAGCTTTCTTT
CATSGPRGTEAFF
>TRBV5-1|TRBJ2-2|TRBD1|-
TGCGCCAGCAGCTTGAATATCGGACAGGGTAACACCGGGGAGCTGTTTTTT
CASSLNIGQGNTGELFF
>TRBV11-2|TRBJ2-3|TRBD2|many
TGTGCCAGCACCCCACTTATAGGGACTAGCGGGGACGGGGGTACGCAGTATTTT
CASTPLIGTSGDGGTQYF
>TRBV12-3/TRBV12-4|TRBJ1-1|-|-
TGTGCCAGCAGTTTGAGCCCATGGACTGAAGCTTTCTTT
CASSLSPWTEAFF
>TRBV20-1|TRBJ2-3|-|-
TGCAGTCCCCTACACGGCGGGGAAACAGATACGCAGTATTTT
CSPLHGGETDTQYF
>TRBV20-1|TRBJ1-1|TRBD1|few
TGCAGTGCATCGGACAGGGGGCGCAGCACTGAAGCTTTCTTT
CSASDRGRSTEAFF
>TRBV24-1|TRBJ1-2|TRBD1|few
TGTGCCACCAGTGAGGACAGGGATGGCTACACCTTC
CATSEDRDGYTF
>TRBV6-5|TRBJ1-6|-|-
TGTGTCAGCAGAGACGCGGGTCTCAATTCACCCCTCCACTTT
CVSRDAGLNSPLHF
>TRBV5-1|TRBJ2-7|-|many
TGCGCCAGCAGCTTGTTGAGCGGGCCCCACGAGCAGTACTTC
CASSLLSGPHEQYF
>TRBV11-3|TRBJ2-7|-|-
TGTGCCAGCAGTGTGAGACCTTCGGCCGAGCAGTACTTC
CASSVRPSAEQYF
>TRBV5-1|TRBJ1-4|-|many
TGCGCCAGCACGGACGGGGGGAACCTTAATGAAAAACTGTTTTTT
CASTDGGNLNEKLFF
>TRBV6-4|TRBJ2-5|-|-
TGTGCCAGCAGTTCTGGGGAGGAAGAGACCCAGTACTTC
CASSSGEEETQYF
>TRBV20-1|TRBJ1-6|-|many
TGCAGTGCCTTCCCAGGGCGCCGAGGGTCACCCCTCCACTTT
CSAFPGRRGSPLHF
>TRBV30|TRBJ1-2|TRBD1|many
TGTGCCTGGAGTGGGACAGGGACTTACTATGGCTACACCTTC
CAWSGTGTYYGYTF
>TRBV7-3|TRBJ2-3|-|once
TGTGCCAGCAGCTCCCAAACAGGGGAGGCAGATACGCAGTATTTT
CASSSQTGEADTQYF
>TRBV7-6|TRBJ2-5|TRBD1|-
TGTGCCAGCAGTATCACCCAGGGGGCAGGAGAGACCCAGTACTTC
CASSITQGAGETQYF
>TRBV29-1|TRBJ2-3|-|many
TGCAGCGTTGTTACAGGGTTGGGGAGTTGGGATTCGGATACGCAGTATTTT
CSVVTGLGSWDSDTQYF
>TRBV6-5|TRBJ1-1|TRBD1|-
TGTGCCAGCAGTTACCGCCGGGACAGACCGATGGACACTGAAGCTTTCTTT
CASSYRRDRPMDTEAFF
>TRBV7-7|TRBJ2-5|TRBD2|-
TGTGCTAGCAGCTTAGGGGTAGCGGGGGGGGAGACCCAGTACTTC
CASSLGVAGGETQYF
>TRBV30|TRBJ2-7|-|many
TGTGCCTGGAGTGTCAAGGGTTCGGTTTACGAGCAGTACTTC
CAWSVKGSVYEQYF
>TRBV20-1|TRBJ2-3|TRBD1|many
TGCAGTGCAAGCCAGGGGGCGGATGATACGCAGTATTTT
CSASQGADDTQYF
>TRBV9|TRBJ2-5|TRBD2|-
TGTGCCAGCGGCCTGACTAGCGGGGGTGGAGAGACCCAGTACTTC
CASGLTSGGGETQYF
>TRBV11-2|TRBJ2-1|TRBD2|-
TGTGCCAGCAGCTTAGCCAGCGGGATTTGGTACAATGAGCAGTTCTTC
CASSLASGIWYNEQFF
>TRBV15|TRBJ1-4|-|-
TGTGCCACCAGCAGAGATGGGCAAAATGAAAAACTGTTTTTT
CATSRDGQNEKLFF
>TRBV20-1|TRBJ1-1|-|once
TGCAGTGCAGTTGAAGAGAACACTGAAGCTTTCTTT
CSAVEENTEAFF
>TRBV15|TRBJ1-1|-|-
TGTGCCACCGCACTGATGAACACTGAAGCTTTCTTT
CATALMNTEAFF
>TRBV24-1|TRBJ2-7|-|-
TGTGCCACCAGTGACTTAACAGGGAGCGAGCAGTACTTC
CATSDLTGSEQYF
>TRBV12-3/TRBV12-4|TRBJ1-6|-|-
TGTGCCAGCAGTCACGCTGTAGGGGCCAACACAGGGATGAATTCACCTATACACTTT
CASSHAVGANTGMNSPIHF
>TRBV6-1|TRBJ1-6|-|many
TGTGCCAGCAGTGAAGCGACGGAGATTCAACCCCTCCACTTT
CASSEATEIQPLHF
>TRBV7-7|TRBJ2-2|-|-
TGTGCCAGCAGCTTAAAGGACGACACCGGGGAGCTGTTTTTT
CASSLKDDTGELFF
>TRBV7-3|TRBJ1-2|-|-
TGTGCCAGCAGCCCGTGGGAGGGGTGGAGTGGCGGCTACACCTTC
CASSPWEGWSGGYTF